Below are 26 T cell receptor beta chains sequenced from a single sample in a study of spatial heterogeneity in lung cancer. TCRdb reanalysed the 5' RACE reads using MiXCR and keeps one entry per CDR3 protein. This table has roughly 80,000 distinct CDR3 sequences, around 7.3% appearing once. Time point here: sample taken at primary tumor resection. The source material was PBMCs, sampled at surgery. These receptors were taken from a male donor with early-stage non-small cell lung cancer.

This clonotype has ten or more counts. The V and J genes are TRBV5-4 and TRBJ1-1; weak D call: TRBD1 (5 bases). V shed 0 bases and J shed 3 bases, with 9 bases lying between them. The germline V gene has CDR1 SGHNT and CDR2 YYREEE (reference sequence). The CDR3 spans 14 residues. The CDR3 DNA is TGTGCCAGCAGCTTGGATAGGGGTGACACTGAAGCTTTCTTT. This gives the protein CASSLDRGDTEAFF.

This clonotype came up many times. As DNA, the CDR3 is TGTGCCAGCAGCTCCGGGGGGAGCACAGATACGCAGTATTTT. Protein product: CASSSGGSTDTQYF. The chain uses TRBV5-4 and TRBJ2-3; TRBD2 matches at 7 bases. The germline V gene encodes CDR1 SGHNT and CDR2 YYREEE (reference sequence). V lost 3 bases to trimming and J lost 0 bases; unmatched junction nucleotides: 1. The CDR3 loop spans 14 amino acids. The full variable domain, its missing parts supplied by reference TRBV5-4 and TRBJ2-3, is ETGVTQSPTHLIKTRGQQVTLRCSSQSGHNTVSWYQQALGQGPQFIFQYYREEENGRGNFPPRFSGLQFPNYSSELNVNALELDDSALYLCASSSGGSTDTQYFGPGTRLTVL.

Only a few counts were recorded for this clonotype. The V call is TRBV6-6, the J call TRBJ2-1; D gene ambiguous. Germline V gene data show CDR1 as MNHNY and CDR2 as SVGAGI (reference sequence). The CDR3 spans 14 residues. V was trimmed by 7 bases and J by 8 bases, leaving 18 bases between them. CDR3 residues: CASTPETRSDEQFF. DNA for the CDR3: TGTGCCAGCACCCCGGAGACCCGGTCGGATGAGCAGTTCTTC.

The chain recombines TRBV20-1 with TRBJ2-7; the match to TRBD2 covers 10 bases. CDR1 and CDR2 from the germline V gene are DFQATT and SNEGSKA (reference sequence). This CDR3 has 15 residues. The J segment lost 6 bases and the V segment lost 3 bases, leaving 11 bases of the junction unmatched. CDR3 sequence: CSASKLAGVPSEQYF. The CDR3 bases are TGCAGTGCTAGCAAGCTAGCGGGAGTTCCTTCCGAGCAGTACTTC.

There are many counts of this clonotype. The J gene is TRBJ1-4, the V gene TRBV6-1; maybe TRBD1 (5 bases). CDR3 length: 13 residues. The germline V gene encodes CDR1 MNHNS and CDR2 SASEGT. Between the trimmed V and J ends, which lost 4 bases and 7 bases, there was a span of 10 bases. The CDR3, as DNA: TGTGCCAGCAGTGCAACAGGCCCTGAAAAACTGTTTTTT. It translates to CASSATGPEKLFF.

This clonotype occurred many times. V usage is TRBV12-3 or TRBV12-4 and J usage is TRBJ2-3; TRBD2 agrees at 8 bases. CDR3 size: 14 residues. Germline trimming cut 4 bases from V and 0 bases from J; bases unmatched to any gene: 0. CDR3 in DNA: TGTGCCAGCAGTTCTAGCGGGAGCACAGATACGCAGTATTTT. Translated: CASSSSGSTDTQYF.

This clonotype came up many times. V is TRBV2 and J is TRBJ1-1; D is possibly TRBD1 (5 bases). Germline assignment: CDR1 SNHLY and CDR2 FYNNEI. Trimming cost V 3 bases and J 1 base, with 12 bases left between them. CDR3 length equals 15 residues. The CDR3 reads CASSDRSGGNTEAFF. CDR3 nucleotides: TGTGCCAGCAGTGATCGGAGCGGGGGGAACACTGAAGCTTTCTTT.

CDR3 protein: CASSLLGLAGEDTQYF. In nucleotides, the CDR3 is TGTGCCAGCAGTTTATTGGGACTAGCGGGCGAGGATACGCAGTATTTT. The gene calls are TRBV27 and TRBJ2-3; 12 nucleotides align to TRBD2. From germline, CDR1 is MNHEY and CDR2 SMNVEV (reference sequence). This CDR3 is built from 16 residues. With V trimmed by 1 base and J by 6 bases, 5 bases remained unmatched.

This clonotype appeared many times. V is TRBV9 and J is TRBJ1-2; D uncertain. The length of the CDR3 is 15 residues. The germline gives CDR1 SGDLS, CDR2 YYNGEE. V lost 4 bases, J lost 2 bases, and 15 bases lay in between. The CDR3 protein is CASSLRAGRNYGYTF. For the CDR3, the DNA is TGTGCCAGCAGCCTTCGGGCAGGTCGGAACTATGGCTACACCTTC.

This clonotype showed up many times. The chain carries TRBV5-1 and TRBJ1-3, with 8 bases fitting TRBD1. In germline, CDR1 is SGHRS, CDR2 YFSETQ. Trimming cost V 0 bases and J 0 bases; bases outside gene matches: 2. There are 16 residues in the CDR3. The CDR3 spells CASSLAGQDSGNTIYF. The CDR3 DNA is TGCGCCAGCAGCTTGGCGGGACAGGACTCTGGAAACACCATATATTTT.

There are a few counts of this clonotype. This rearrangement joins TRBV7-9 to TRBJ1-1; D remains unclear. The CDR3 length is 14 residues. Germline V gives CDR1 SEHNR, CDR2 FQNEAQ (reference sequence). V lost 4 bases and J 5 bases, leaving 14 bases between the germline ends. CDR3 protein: CASSSRSGGTEAFF. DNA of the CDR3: TGTGCCAGCAGCTCCCGAAGTGGAGGGACTGAAGCTTTCTTT.

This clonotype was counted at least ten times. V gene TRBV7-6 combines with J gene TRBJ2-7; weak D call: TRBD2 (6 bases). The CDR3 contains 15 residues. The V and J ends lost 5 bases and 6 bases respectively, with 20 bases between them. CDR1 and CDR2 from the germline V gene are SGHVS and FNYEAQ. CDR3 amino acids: CASSIGAGGTVEQYF. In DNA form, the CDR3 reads TGTGCCAGCAGCATTGGAGCCGGGGGTACCGTCGAGCAGTACTTC.

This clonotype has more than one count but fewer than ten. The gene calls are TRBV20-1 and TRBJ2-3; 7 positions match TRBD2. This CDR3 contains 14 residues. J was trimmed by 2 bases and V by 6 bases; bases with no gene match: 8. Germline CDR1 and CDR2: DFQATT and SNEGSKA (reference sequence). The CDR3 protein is CSAETSDATDTQYF. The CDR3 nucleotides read TGCAGTGCCGAAACTAGCGACGCCACAGATACGCAGTATTTT.

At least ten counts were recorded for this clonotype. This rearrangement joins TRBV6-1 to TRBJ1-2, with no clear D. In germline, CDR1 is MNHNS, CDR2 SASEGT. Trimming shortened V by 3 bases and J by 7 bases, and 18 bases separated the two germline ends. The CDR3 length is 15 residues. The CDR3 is CASSDMWQPKLGYTF. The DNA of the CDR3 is TGTGCCAGCAGTGATATGTGGCAGCCGAAGCTTGGCTACACCTTC.

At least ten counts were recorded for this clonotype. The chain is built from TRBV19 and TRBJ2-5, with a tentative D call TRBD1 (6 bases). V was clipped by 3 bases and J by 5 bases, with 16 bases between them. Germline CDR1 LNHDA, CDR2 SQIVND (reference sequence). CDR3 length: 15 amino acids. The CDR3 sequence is CASSIDPRGLETQYF. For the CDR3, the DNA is TGTGCCAGTAGTATCGACCCTAGGGGGTTGGAGACCCAGTACTTC. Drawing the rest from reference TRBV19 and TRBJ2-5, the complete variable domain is DGGITQSPKYLFRKEGQNVTLSCEQNLNHDAMYWYRQDPGQGLRLIYYSQIVNDFQKGDIAEGYSVSREKKESFPLTVTSAQKNPTAFYLCASSIDPRGLETQYFGPGTRLLVL.

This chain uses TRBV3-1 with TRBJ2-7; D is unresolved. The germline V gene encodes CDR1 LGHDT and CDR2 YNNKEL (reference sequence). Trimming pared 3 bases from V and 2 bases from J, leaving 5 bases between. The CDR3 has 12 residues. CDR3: CASSHRAYEQYF. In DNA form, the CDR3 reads TGTGCCAGCAGCCACCGGGCCTACGAGCAGTACTTC.

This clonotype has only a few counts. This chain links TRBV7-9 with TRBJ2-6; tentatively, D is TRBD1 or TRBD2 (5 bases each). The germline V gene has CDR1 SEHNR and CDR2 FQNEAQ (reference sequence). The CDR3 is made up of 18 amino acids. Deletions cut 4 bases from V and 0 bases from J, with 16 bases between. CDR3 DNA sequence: TGTGCCAGCAGCTCGACCGGGACCCTTAACTCTGGGGCCAACGTCCTGACTTTC. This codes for CASSSTGTLNSGANVLTF.

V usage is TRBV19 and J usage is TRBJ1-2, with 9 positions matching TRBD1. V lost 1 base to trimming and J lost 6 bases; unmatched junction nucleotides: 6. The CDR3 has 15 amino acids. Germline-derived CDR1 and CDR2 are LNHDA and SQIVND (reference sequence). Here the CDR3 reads CASSIGSTGGDGYTF. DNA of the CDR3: TGTGCCAGTAGTATAGGCTCAACAGGGGGCGATGGCTACACCTTC. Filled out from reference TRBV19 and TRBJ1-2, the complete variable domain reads DGGITQSPKYLFRKEGQNVTLSCEQNLNHDAMYWYRQDPGQGLRLIYYSQIVNDFQKGDIAEGYSVSREKKESFPLTVTSAQKNPTAFYLCASSIGSTGGDGYTFGSGTRLTVV.

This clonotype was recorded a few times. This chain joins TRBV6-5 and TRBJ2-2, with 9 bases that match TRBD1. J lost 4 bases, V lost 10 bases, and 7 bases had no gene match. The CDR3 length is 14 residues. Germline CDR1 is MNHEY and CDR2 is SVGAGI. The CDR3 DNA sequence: TGTGCCACCTCAGGGACAGGGCTCACCGGGGAGCTGTTTTTT. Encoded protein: CATSGTGLTGELFF.

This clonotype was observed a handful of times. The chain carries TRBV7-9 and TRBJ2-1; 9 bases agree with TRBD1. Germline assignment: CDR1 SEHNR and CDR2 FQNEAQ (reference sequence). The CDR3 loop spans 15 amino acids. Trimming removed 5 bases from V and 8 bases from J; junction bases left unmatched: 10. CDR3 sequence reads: CASSTGTGLGDEQFF. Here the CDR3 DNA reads TGTGCCAGCAGCACGGGGACAGGGCTGGGTGATGAGCAGTTCTTC.

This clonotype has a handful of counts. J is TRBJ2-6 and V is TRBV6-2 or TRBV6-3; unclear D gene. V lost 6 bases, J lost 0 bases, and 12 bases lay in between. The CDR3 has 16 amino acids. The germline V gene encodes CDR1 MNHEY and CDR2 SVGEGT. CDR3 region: CASRSVGLSGANVLTF. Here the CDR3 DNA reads TGTGCCAGCAGGTCAGTTGGGCTCTCTGGGGCCAACGTCCTGACTTTC.

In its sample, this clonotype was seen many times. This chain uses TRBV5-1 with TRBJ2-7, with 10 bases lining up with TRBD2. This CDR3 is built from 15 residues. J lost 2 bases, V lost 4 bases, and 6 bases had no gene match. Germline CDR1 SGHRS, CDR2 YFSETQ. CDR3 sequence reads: CASSLGLAETYEQYF. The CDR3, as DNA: TGCGCCAGCAGCCTCGGACTAGCGGAGACCTACGAGCAGTACTTC.

The CDR3 nucleotides read TGCGCCAGCAGCCAAGATCTGGGACAGGGGGCGATCGGGGAGCTGTTTTTT. Protein product: CASSQDLGQGAIGELFF. The chain carries TRBV4-1 and TRBJ2-2; 12 bases line up with TRBD1. J lost 7 bases, V lost 0 bases, and 6 bases had no gene match. The CDR3 loop spans 17 amino acids. CDR1 is MGHRA and CDR2 is YSYEKL in the germline V gene.

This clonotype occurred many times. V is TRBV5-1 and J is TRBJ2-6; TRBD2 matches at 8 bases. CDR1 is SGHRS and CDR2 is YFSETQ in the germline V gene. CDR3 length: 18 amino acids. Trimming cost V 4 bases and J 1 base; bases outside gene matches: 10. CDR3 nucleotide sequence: TGCGCCAGCAGCCTCGCGACAGGCGGGAGGTCTGGGGCCAACGTCCTGACTTTC. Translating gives CASSLATGGRSGANVLTF.

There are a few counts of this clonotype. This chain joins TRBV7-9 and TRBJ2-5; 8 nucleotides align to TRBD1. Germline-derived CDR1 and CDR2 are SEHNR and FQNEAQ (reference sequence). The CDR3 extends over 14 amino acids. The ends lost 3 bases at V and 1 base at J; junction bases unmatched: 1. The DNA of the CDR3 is TGTGCCAGCAGCTTTGACAGGGGCCAAGAGACCCAGTACTTC. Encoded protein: CASSFDRGQETQYF.

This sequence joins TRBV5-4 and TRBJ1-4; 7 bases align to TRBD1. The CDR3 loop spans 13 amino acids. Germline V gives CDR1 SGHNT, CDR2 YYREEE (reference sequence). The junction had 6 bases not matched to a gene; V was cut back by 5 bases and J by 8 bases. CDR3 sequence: CASREQGREKLFF. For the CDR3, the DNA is TGTGCCAGCAGGGAACAGGGGAGGGAAAAACTGTTTTTT.